Shown below are 32 T cell receptor beta chains from a single sample sequenced in a study of T cell changes during pregnancy in multiple sclerosis. Measured with immunoSEQ multiplex PCR; TCRdb has only the in-frame clones, and not every one. Among 65,000 to 80,000 clones listed, 85% to 95% were seen once. The source was peripheral blood, collected in the first trimester of pregnancy. All receptors derive from a female donor with multiple sclerosis, enrolled in a pregnancy study.

The sample holds one count of this clone. V usage is TRBV19 and J usage is TRBJ2-2; 11 bases agree with TRBD2. J was trimmed by 0 bases and V by 6 bases; bases with no gene match: 6. The CDR3 loop spans 17 amino acids. Looked up from germline, CDR1 is LNHDA and CDR2 is SQIVND (reference sequence). CDR3 bases: TGTGCCAGTAGCATTGGACTAGCGGGTTCGAACACCGGGGAGCTGTTTTTT. Translation gives CASSIGLAGSNTGELFF.

This chain connects TRBV18 to TRBJ1-2; 9 nucleotides match TRBD1. The V gene's germline CDR1 is KGHSH and CDR2 LQKENI. Germline trimming cut 0 bases from V and 3 bases from J; bases unmatched to any gene: 5. CDR3 length equals 16 residues. The CDR3 DNA is TGTGCCAGCTCACCACCAGGACAGGGGAATTACTATGGCTACACCTTC. Translation gives CASSPPGQGNYYGYTF.

This chain connects TRBV19 to TRBJ1-2; 9 bases are a match to TRBD1. J gave up 4 bases and V 5 bases, and 8 bases lay outside the gene matches. Germline V gene sequence: CDR1 LNHDA, CDR2 SQIVND (reference sequence). This CDR3 comprises 15 residues. The CDR3 here is CASSPYRGPSYGYTF. The CDR3, as DNA: TGTGCCAGTAGTCCCTACAGGGGGCCCAGCTATGGCTACACCTTC.

The chain employs TRBV19 and TRBJ1-5; the D gene is possibly TRBD1 (5 bases). The germline V gene encodes CDR1 LNHDA and CDR2 SQIVND (reference sequence). V was cut by 2 bases and J by 0 bases, with 11 bases left in between. CDR3 size: 16 residues. The CDR3 coding sequence is TGTGCCAGTAGTATACAGGGAGGCTATAGCAATCAGCCCCAGCATTTT. It translates to CASSIQGGYSNQPQHF.

The V gene is TRBV5-6, the J gene TRBJ1-4, with D possibly being TRBD1 (6 bases). V lost 2 bases and J lost 7, with 9 bases in between. The V gene's germline CDR1 is SGHDT and CDR2 YYEEEE. The CDR3 has 13 amino acids. The CDR3 DNA sequence: TGTGCCAGCAGCTTCAGGGGAACTGAAAAACTGTTTTTT. It is translated as CASSFRGTEKLFF.

The sample holds one count of this clone. This chain joins TRBV28 and TRBJ2-7, with TRBD2 as a possible D gene (7 bases). V lost 5 bases, J lost 6 bases, and 11 bases lay in between. This CDR3 is built from 12 residues. Germline V gives CDR1 MDHEN, CDR2 SYDVKM. The CDR3 spells CASSRGAGEQYF. Here the CDR3 DNA reads TGTGCCAGCAGTCGGGGGGCGGGCGAGCAGTACTTC.

The sample holds one count of this clone. The chain carries TRBV6-1 and TRBJ1-5; 9 nucleotides match TRBD1. V lost 5 bases and J lost 4; bases outside the gene matches: 6. The germline CDR1 and CDR2 sequences are MNHNS and SASEGT. This CDR3 contains 15 residues. CDR3 DNA: TGTGCCAGCAGTCTGGTCGACAGGGGGAATCAGCCCCAGCATTTT. This sequence encodes CASSLVDRGNQPQHF.

The chain links TRBV9 to TRBJ1-1; the D is unclear. The CDR3 spans 15 residues. Trimming cost V 4 bases and J 1 base, with 14 bases left between them. CDR1 and CDR2 from the germline V gene are SGDLS and YYNGEE. Written as DNA, the CDR3 is TGTGCCAGCAGCCCCGATGGGAGTGCGAACACTGAAGCTTTCTTT. Encoded protein: CASSPDGSANTEAFF.

The CDR3 DNA follows: TGTGCCAGCAGTTGGAGACAGGATGAGCAGTTCTTC. Protein sequence: CASSWRQDEQFF. The J gene is TRBJ2-1, the V gene TRBV6-5; TRBD1 might be the D (6 bases). V was shortened by 4 bases and J by 8 bases, with 9 bases between the two germline ends. The CDR3 runs 12 residues. In germline, CDR1 is MNHEY, CDR2 SVGAGI.

The chain recombines TRBV6-5 with TRBJ1-1, with TRBD1 matching over 8 bases. V was pared by 5 bases and J by 3 bases, with 8 bases of the junction left unmatched. In germline, CDR1 is MNHEY, CDR2 SVGAGI. The CDR3 spans 15 residues. CDR3 in DNA: TGTGCCAGCAGTCTCGGACAGGGTATGGACACTGAAGCTTTCTTT. Residues: CASSLGQGMDTEAFF.

CDR3 loop: CASSQREAGELFF. The CDR3 bases are TGTGCCAGCAGCCAAAGAGAGGCCGGGGAGCTGTTTTTT. This chain connects TRBV4-2 to TRBJ2-2; D remains ambiguous. The V gene's germline CDR1 is LGHNA and CDR2 YNFKEQ. Deletions cut 2 bases from V and 6 bases from J, with 7 bases between. This CDR3 spans 13 amino acids.

The rearrangement joins TRBV7-2 to TRBJ2-1; 8 positions match TRBD1. The trim removed 5 bases at V and 6 bases at J, leaving 12 bases unmatched. This CDR3 contains 16 residues. CDR1 is SGHTA, CDR2 FQGNSA, per germline. The CDR3 nucleotides read TGTGCCAGCAGCCCCCCGGGACAGGTTTTGGGCAATGAGCAGTTCTTC. Protein: CASSPPGQVLGNEQFF.

This sequence joins TRBV9 and TRBJ2-7; 8 bases line up with TRBD2. The junction had 6 bases not matched to a gene; V was cut back by 4 bases and J by 3 bases. Germline V gene data show CDR1 as SGDLS and CDR2 as YYNGEE. The CDR3 loop spans 14 amino acids. The CDR3 reads CASSPGSGGYEQYF. CDR3 in DNA: TGTGCCAGCAGCCCGGGGAGCGGGGGCTACGAGCAGTACTTC.

The V call is TRBV9, the J call TRBJ1-1, with D possibly matching TRBD1 (5 bases). Trimming removed 0 bases from V and 0 bases from J, with 9 bases in between. Germline V gene lookup returns CDR1 SGDLS and CDR2 YYNGEE. This CDR3 comprises 15 residues. The CDR3 nucleotides are TGTGCCAGCAGCGTAGGTCCAGGGCTGAACACTGAAGCTTTCTTT. It yields the protein CASSVGPGLNTEAFF.

In this sample, this clone turned up a few times. The V gene is TRBV5-1, the J gene TRBJ1-2, with 10 bases that match TRBD1. This CDR3 is 18 amino acids long. Germline CDR1 reads SGHRS; CDR2 reads YFSETQ. V lost 2 bases and J lost 0; bases outside the gene matches: 10. This chain's CDR3 is CASSFLQDRGGPNYGYTF. DNA of the CDR3: TGCGCCAGCAGCTTTTTGCAGGACAGGGGGGGCCCTAACTATGGCTACACCTTC.

The chain recombines TRBV19 with TRBJ2-1, with 7 bases matching TRBD2. Trimming removed 7 bases from V and 8 bases from J; junction bases left unmatched: 8. Germline CDR1 and CDR2: LNHDA and SQIVND (reference sequence). This CDR3 has 13 residues. The CDR3 coding sequence is TGTGCCAGTAAACTAACTAGCGTCGATGAGCAGTTCTTC. Its protein is CASKLTSVDEQFF.

This clone was observed a single time. This chain uses TRBV19 with TRBJ2-6, with D possibly matching TRBD2 (5 bases). The CDR3 spans 14 residues. Between the trimmed V and J ends, which lost 8 bases and 4 bases, there was a span of 12 bases. The germline gives CDR1 LNHDA, CDR2 SQIVND (reference sequence). The CDR3 nucleotides read TGTGCCAGTTCACCCGCTAGCGGGGCCAACGTCCTGACTTTC. Protein sequence: CASSPASGANVLTF. Looking up the rest from reference TRBV19 and TRBJ2-6 gives the full variable domain: DGGITQSPKYLFRKEGQNVTLSCEQNLNHDAMYWYRQDPGQGLRLIYYSQIVNDFQKGDIAEGYSVSREKKESFPLTVTSAQKNPTAFYLCASSPASGANVLTFGAGSRLTVL.

The CDR3 DNA reads as TGTGCCAGCAGTCCCAGGGCTATGAACACTGAAGCTTTCTTT. It is translated as CASSPRAMNTEAFF. This rearrangement joins TRBV6-5 to TRBJ1-1; the D gene is possibly TRBD1 (5 bases). Trimming removed 5 bases from V and 0 bases from J, with 10 bases in between. The CDR3 runs to 14 residues. Germline V gene lookup returns CDR1 MNHEY and CDR2 SVGAGI.

The rearrangement uses TRBV19 and TRBJ2-3; perhaps TRBD1 as D (5 bases). CDR1 and CDR2 (germline): LNHDA, SQIVND (reference sequence). The V end was cut by 6 bases, the J end by 1 base, with 8 bases between. This CDR3 has 13 amino acids. The CDR3 DNA reads TGTGCCAGTAGACTACAGGGCACAGATACGCAGTATTTT. This sequence encodes CASRLQGTDTQYF.

V and J are TRBV19 and TRBJ2-1; possibly TRBD2 for D (5 bases). Germline assignment: CDR1 LNHDA and CDR2 SQIVND (reference sequence). V shed 3 bases and J shed 2 bases, with 11 bases lying between them. CDR3 length: 15 residues. The CDR3 sequence: CASSITGRTYNEQFF. The CDR3 bases are TGTGCCAGTAGTATCACGGGGAGAACCTACAATGAGCAGTTCTTC.

The chain uses TRBV9 and TRBJ2-7; maybe TRBD1 (6 bases). Germline V lookup: CDR1 SGDLS, CDR2 YYNGEE. This CDR3 is built from 16 residues. V gave up 4 bases and J gave up 2 bases, with 19 bases separating them. CDR3 nucleotide sequence: TGTGCCAGCAGCCCCTCGACTGGGGGCGGGCCCTACGAGCAGTACTTC. Its translation: CASSPSTGGGPYEQYF.

The rearrangement joins TRBV7-9 to TRBJ2-2; maybe TRBD2 (5 bases). Trimming stripped 3 bases from V and 3 bases from J, with 8 bases between. The CDR3 covers 14 residues. Germline V gene data show CDR1 as SEHNR and CDR2 as FQNEAQ (reference sequence). The CDR3 is CASSLGSYTGELFF. CDR3 DNA: TGTGCCAGCAGCTTGGGGAGTTACACCGGGGAGCTGTTTTTT.

This sequence joins TRBV29-1 and TRBJ1-1, with 9 bases lining up with TRBD1. CDR3 length: 11 amino acids. The trim removed 4 bases at V and 14 bases at J, leaving 8 bases unmatched. Germline-derived CDR1 and CDR2 are SQVTM and ANQGSEA. The CDR3 bases are TGCAGCGTTGGGGCCCGGGACAGGGTCTTCTTT. This codes for CSVGARDRVFF. The variable domain in full, completed from reference TRBV29-1 and TRBJ1-1, reads SAVISQKPSRDICQRGTSLTIQCQVDSQVTMMFWYRQQPGQSLTLIATANQGSEATYESGFVIDKFPISRPNLTFSTLTVSNMSPEDSSIYLCSVGARDRVFFGQGTRLTVV.

The chain has TRBV6-4 and TRBJ2-1; D perhaps matches TRBD2 (6 bases). Trimming pared 0 bases from V and 3 bases from J, leaving 6 bases between. The CDR3 totals 14 residues. Germline V gene data show CDR1 as MRHNA and CDR2 as SNTAGT. The CDR3: CASSDSSGYNEQFF. CDR3 DNA: TGTGCCAGCAGTGACTCTAGCGGCTACAATGAGCAGTTCTTC.

This sequence joins TRBV11-2 and TRBJ1-2; possible D gene TRBD1, 5 bases. With 1 base removed from V and 6 bases from J, the gap between germline ends came to 12 bases. Germline CDR1 reads SGHAT; CDR2 reads FQNNGV. The CDR3 extends over 14 amino acids. CDR3 residues: CASSLGGGKDGYTF. The DNA of the CDR3 is TGTGCCAGCAGCTTAGGGGGGGGGAAGGATGGCTACACCTTC.

The rearrangement joins TRBV2 to TRBJ1-5; D may be TRBD1 (6 bases). V was cut by 10 bases and J by 1 base, with 17 bases left in between. The CDR3 has 15 amino acids. Germline CDR1 and CDR2: SNHLY and FYNNEI. CDR3 sequence (DNA): TGTGCCACGGCGGAAGGCAGGGGAAGCAATCAGCCCCAGCATTTT. The encoded protein is CATAEGRGSNQPQHF. The full variable domain, with the rest looked up from reference TRBV2 and TRBJ1-5, is EPEVTQTPSHQVTQMGQEVILRCVPISNHLYFYWYRQILGQKVEFLVSFYNNEISEKSEIFDDQFSVERPDGSNFTLKIRSTKLEDSAMYFCATAEGRGSNQPQHFGDGTRLSIL.

The chain combines TRBV4-2 with TRBJ2-7; 14 bases map to TRBD2. The junction had 13 bases not matched to a gene; V was cut back by 4 bases and J by 5 bases. CDR3 length equals 18 residues. The germline V gene has CDR1 LGHNA and CDR2 YNFKEQ. The CDR3: CASSPQGLAGVGHHEQYF. CDR3 sequence (DNA): TGTGCCAGCAGCCCGCAGGGACTAGCGGGGGTAGGGCATCACGAGCAGTACTTC.

This chain joins TRBV7-2 and TRBJ1-2; D call uncertain. Trimming took 1 base from V and 0 from J, leaving 3 bases between them. The CDR3 is 13 amino acids. Germline CDR1 reads SGHTA; CDR2 reads FQGNSA. In DNA, the CDR3 is TGTGCCAGCAGCTTAGACACTAACTATGGCTACACCTTC. Amino acid sequence: CASSLDTNYGYTF.

This sequence joins TRBV7-9 and TRBJ1-2; tentative D call: TRBD1 (6 bases). Trimming shortened V by 5 bases and J by 0 bases, and 10 bases separated the two germline ends. This CDR3 region has 14 residues. Germline loops: CDR1 SEHNR, CDR2 FQNEAQ (reference sequence). The CDR3 nucleotides read TGTGCCAGCAGCCGCGGACAGTCTAACTATGGCTACACCTTC. This encodes CASSRGQSNYGYTF.

The chain employs TRBV29-1 and TRBJ2-7, with 8 bases that match TRBD2. The CDR3 sequence is 13 residues long. Germline V gene data show CDR1 as SQVTM and CDR2 as ANQGSEA. V was pared by 4 bases and J by 7 bases, with 9 bases of the junction left unmatched. The CDR3 spells CSVGQRGREEQYF. In nucleotides, the CDR3 is TGCAGCGTTGGGCAGCGGGGGCGAGAGGAGCAGTACTTC.

The chain combines TRBV2 with TRBJ1-4; D not resolved. The CDR3 has 14 residues. V lost 5 bases to trimming and J lost 4 bases, with 11 bases between them. From germline, CDR1 is SNHLY and CDR2 FYNNEI. CDR3 protein: CASSRRSFNEKLFF. CDR3 sequence (DNA): TGTGCCAGCAGTCGCCGGAGTTTTAATGAAAAACTGTTTTTT.

The V and J genes are TRBV7-9 and TRBJ2-3; weak D call: TRBD1 (5 bases). Between the trimmed V and J ends, which lost 3 bases and 2 bases, there was a span of 12 bases. The CDR3 has 15 residues. The germline gives CDR1 SEHNR, CDR2 FQNEAQ (reference sequence). The CDR3 loop reads CASSLGLTYTDTQYF. As DNA, the CDR3 is TGTGCCAGCAGCTTGGGGCTTACTTACACAGATACGCAGTATTTT.